The 21 T cell receptor beta chains below were found in one sample sequenced in a study of blood T cell repertoires in COVID-19. Clones were read by immunoSEQ multiplex PCR, and TCRdb kept only the in-frame ones, dropping some. The table lists about 140,000 clones, 84% of them singletons. Specimen: PBMCs or T cells enriched from blood (not recorded which). These receptors all stem from a young woman who had been exposed to COVID-19.

V is TRBV28 and J is TRBJ1-5, with D possibly TRBD1 on 6 matching bases. Trimming stripped 7 bases from V and 4 bases from J, with 20 bases between. Germline CDR1 reads MDHEN; CDR2 reads SYDVKM. This CDR3 comprises 16 residues. The CDR3 region has the DNA TGTGCCAGCACTCGTTTTCGTGGGGGCGGTAATCAGCCCCAGCATTTT. This gives the protein CASTRFRGGGNQPQHF.

For the CDR3, the DNA is TGTGCCAGCACCCTAACCCTCCAAGAGACCCAGTACTTC. It yields the protein CASTLTLQETQYF. This sequence joins TRBV12-3 or TRBV12-4 and TRBJ2-5; D unclear. The CDR3 consists of 13 residues. Trimming shortened V by 7 bases and J by 1 base, and 10 bases separated the two germline ends.

The chain recombines TRBV7-2 with TRBJ2-1; the match to TRBD2 covers 9 bases. CDR1 SGHTA and CDR2 FQGNSA come from the germline V gene. The V segment lost 0 bases and the J segment 6 bases; nucleotides outside the gene matches: 6. This CDR3 has 16 residues. CDR3 in DNA: TGTGCCAGCAGCTTAGCGAACCTAGCGGGAACCAATGAGCAGTTCTTC. It yields the protein CASSLANLAGTNEQFF.

The chain combines TRBV7-2 with TRBJ2-5; D is possibly TRBD2 (6 bases). With 5 bases removed from V and 2 bases from J, the gap between germline ends came to 21 bases. CDR1 is SGHTA, CDR2 FQGNSA, per germline. The CDR3 extends over 17 amino acids. CDR3 sequence reads: CASSHKLGTHKQETQYF. CDR3 DNA: TGTGCCAGCAGCCACAAACTGGGGACTCATAAACAAGAGACCCAGTACTTC. Complete variable domain (other parts from reference TRBV7-2 and TRBJ2-5): GAGVSQSPSNKVTEKGKDVELRCDPISGHTALYWYRQSLGQGLEFLIYFQGNSAPDKSGLPSDRFSAERTGGSVSTLTIQRTQQEDSAVYLCASSHKLGTHKQETQYFGPGTRLLVL.

This sequence joins TRBV19 and TRBJ1-1, with 8 bases fitting TRBD1. Germline loops: CDR1 LNHDA, CDR2 SQIVND (reference sequence). The CDR3 covers 19 residues. The V and J ends lost 0 bases and 1 base, in that order; junction bases with no gene match: 13. The CDR3 is CASSIDLDRGWERNTEAFF. In nucleotides, the CDR3 is TGTGCCAGTAGTATAGATCTCGACAGGGGATGGGAAAGGAACACTGAAGCTTTCTTT.

The chain employs TRBV15 and TRBJ2-5; maybe TRBD1 (6 bases). Trimming pared 3 bases from V and 0 bases from J, leaving 8 bases between. CDR1 is LNHNV, CDR2 YYDKDF, per germline (reference sequence). The CDR3 is 14 amino acids. CDR3 in DNA: TGTGCCACCAGCAGTGGGACAAACCAAGAGACCCAGTACTTC. This translates into CATSSGTNQETQYF.

This chain connects TRBV19 to TRBJ2-1; the D gene is possibly TRBD2 (6 bases). The V gene lost 1 base and the J gene lost 1 base, with 8 bases spanning the gap. The length of the CDR3 is 15 residues. The germline CDR1 and CDR2 sequences are LNHDA and SQIVND (reference sequence). CDR3 DNA sequence: TGTGCCAGTAGTATAGCGGGACTTTCCTACAATGAGCAGTTCTTC. Protein: CASSIAGLSYNEQFF.

The chain employs TRBV28 and TRBJ2-1; perhaps TRBD2 as D (5 bases). Trimming removed 5 bases from V and 0 bases from J, with 14 bases in between. The V gene's germline CDR1 is MDHEN and CDR2 SYDVKM. This CDR3 is built from 16 residues. This chain's CDR3 is CASSADWWSSYNEQFF. CDR3 DNA sequence: TGTGCCAGCAGTGCGGACTGGTGGAGCTCCTACAATGAGCAGTTCTTC.

The CDR3: CASSGAGAVAEAFF. CDR3 in DNA: TGTGCCAGCAGTGGGGCGGGGGCGGTCGCTGAAGCTTTCTTT. This sequence joins TRBV2 and TRBJ1-1, with D perhaps matching TRBD1 (6 bases). Germline CDR1 reads SNHLY; CDR2 reads FYNNEI. This CDR3 region has 14 residues. V lost 4 bases and J lost 6, with 15 bases in between.

This chain links TRBV29-1 with TRBJ2-2; D may be TRBD1 (6 bases). CDR1 is SQVTM, CDR2 ANQGSEA, per germline. V was trimmed by 0 bases and J by 6 bases, leaving 14 bases between them. This CDR3 comprises 15 residues. This chain's CDR3 is CSVEDFRGVAGELFF. DNA for the CDR3: TGCAGCGTTGAAGATTTCAGGGGAGTGGCCGGGGAGCTGTTTTTT.

The V gene is TRBV10-3, the J gene TRBJ1-2, with D possibly being TRBD1 (6 bases). Per the germline V gene, CDR1 is ENHRY and CDR2 is SYGVKD. This CDR3 is built from 15 residues. Trimming took off 4 bases at V and 4 bases at J, with 16 bases between the two ends. The CDR3: CAISGGKDSTYGYTF. The CDR3 region has the DNA TGTGCCATCAGTGGGGGCAAGGACAGCACCTATGGCTACACCTTC.

J is TRBJ2-2 and V is TRBV28; TRBD2 matches at 8 bases. Germline V CDR1 and CDR2: MDHEN, SYDVKM. The V and J ends lost 5 bases and 4 bases, in that order; junction bases with no gene match: 6. The CDR3 is made up of 15 amino acids. CDR3: CASSAPSGGTGELFF. The CDR3 DNA reads as TGTGCCAGCAGTGCCCCCAGCGGGGGCACCGGGGAGCTGTTTTTT.

The rearrangement joins TRBV6-6 to TRBJ2-7; TRBD2 matches 11 bases. Trimming at V came to 1 base and at J to 5 bases, leaving 1 base not matched to a gene. The CDR3 sequence is 14 residues long. Germline V gives CDR1 MNHNY, CDR2 SVGAGI (reference sequence). The CDR3 region has the DNA TGTGCCAGCAGTTACTTACTAGCGGGAGACGAGCAGTACTTC. Amino acids: CASSYLLAGDEQYF.

This chain uses TRBV7-2 with TRBJ2-3; TRBD2 matches 9 bases. CDR3 size: 18 residues. V was pared by 3 bases and J by 2 bases, with 12 bases of the junction left unmatched. CDR1 SGHTA and CDR2 FQGNSA come from the germline V gene. DNA of the CDR3: TGTGCCAGCAGCTTCGCCGGGTCTGCGGGAGGGACCACAGATACGCAGTATTTT. Its translation: CASSFAGSAGGTTDTQYF. The whole variable domain, filled in from reference TRBV7-2 and TRBJ2-3, reads GAGVSQSPSNKVTEKGKDVELRCDPISGHTALYWYRQSLGQGLEFLIYFQGNSAPDKSGLPSDRFSAERTGGSVSTLTIQRTQQEDSAVYLCASSFAGSAGGTTDTQYFGPGTRLTVL.

This chain uses TRBV19 with TRBJ1-1; 7 bases map to TRBD1. CDR3 length: 14 residues. J lost 1 base, V lost 3 bases, and 2 bases had no gene match. Per the germline V gene, CDR1 is LNHDA and CDR2 is SQIVND (reference sequence). The DNA for the CDR3 is TGTGCCAGTAGTATGCGGACAGGGAACACTGAAGCTTTCTTT. Amino acid sequence: CASSMRTGNTEAFF.

The chain uses TRBV12-3 or TRBV12-4 and TRBJ2-2, with D unresolved. CDR3 length equals 13 residues. Trimming left V 3 bases short and J 3 bases short, with 5 bases between. The CDR3 bases are TGTGCCAGCAGTTTGTTAGACACCGGGGAGCTGTTTTTT. Protein product: CASSLLDTGELFF.

The chain links TRBV6-5 to TRBJ1-2; D not resolved. V lost 4 bases, J lost 2 bases, and 17 bases lay in between. Germline CDR1 and CDR2: MNHEY and SVGAGI. This CDR3 region has 16 residues. The CDR3 protein is CASSSTAYKLNYGYTF. CDR3 nucleotide sequence: TGTGCCAGCAGTTCTACAGCTTACAAACTGAACTATGGCTACACCTTC.

This rearrangement joins TRBV10-3 to TRBJ2-5; 7 nucleotides align to TRBD2. Germline V gene lookup returns CDR1 ENHRY and CDR2 SYGVKD. J lost 0 bases, V lost 7 bases, and 5 bases had no gene match. The CDR3 is 14 amino acids. CDR3 sequence: CAIKASGYQETQYF. CDR3 bases: TGTGCCATCAAGGCTAGCGGATACCAAGAGACCCAGTACTTC.

The rearrangement uses TRBV11-2 and TRBJ2-7; 7 bases line up with TRBD2. The CDR3 is 17 amino acids. V lost 1 base to trimming and J lost 3 bases; unmatched junction nucleotides: 12. Germline lookup yields CDR1 SGHAT and CDR2 FQNNGV. The CDR3: CASSLARRLWGGYEQYF. The CDR3, as DNA: TGTGCCAGCAGCTTAGCCCGTCGCCTGTGGGGGGGCTACGAGCAGTACTTC.

The chain combines TRBV18 with TRBJ2-7, with 8 positions matching TRBD2. The CDR3 consists of 16 residues. Germline CDR1 is KGHSH and CDR2 is LQKENI. Trimming removed 3 bases from V and 10 bases from J; junction bases left unmatched: 17. This CDR3 is CASSPEVAGTINIQYF. The CDR3 bases are TGTGCCAGCTCACCGGAGGTAGCGGGAACCATTAATATTCAGTACTTC. The full variable domain, its missing parts supplied by reference TRBV18 and TRBJ2-7, is NAGVMQNPRHLVRRRGQEARLRCSPMKGHSHVYWYRQLPEEGLKFMVYLQKENIIDESGMPKERFSAEFPKEGPSILRIQQVVRGDSAAYFCASSPEVAGTINIQYFGPGTRLTVT.

This clone turned up a few times. This chain connects TRBV28 to TRBJ2-1; the match to TRBD2 covers 14 bases. This CDR3 comprises 16 residues. Losses at the gene ends were 10 bases for V and 7 bases for J; bases not matched to a gene: 12. From germline, CDR1 is MDHEN and CDR2 SYDVKM. The DNA for the CDR3 is TGTGCCACCCACGGGACTAGCGGGAGTTTGGGGAATGAGCAGTTCTTC. Translated, it gives CATHGTSGSLGNEQFF.